A selection of T cell receptor beta chains follows, all from one sample in a study of regulatory T cells in long-lasting Graves disease. TCRdb fed the multiplex PCR reads into MiXCR, producing one record per CDR3 protein. Here the sample spans hundreds of thousands of distinct CDR3 sequences, around 20% being singletons. The sample was peripheral blood mononuclear cells (PBMCs), taken when the disease was refractory, from a patient treated with antithyroid drugs. These receptor sequences come from a female donor with Graves disease. Both conserved end residues are part of each CDR3. The D gene is left open where the match is weak. The size entry is marked missing in some rows and otherwise reads once, few, many or a size class.

clone size	D gene	V gene	J gene	CDR3 length	CDR3 DNA	CDR3 protein
.	.	TRBV25-1	TRBJ1-6	15	TGTGCCAGCAGTGAAAGTGCAGTTTTTAATTCACCCCTCCACTTT	CASSESAVFNSPLHF
many	TRBD1	TRBV11-2	TRBJ1-2	17	TGTGCCAGCAGCTTAAGGGACAGGGGGCGATACCACTATGGCTACACCTTC	CASSLRDRGRYHYGYTF
.	TRBD1	TRBV30	TRBJ2-1	15	TGTGCCTGGAGAGGACAGGCCGGAACCTACAATGAGCAGTTCTTC	CAWRGQAGTYNEQFF
few	.	TRBV6-1	TRBJ2-2	11	TGTGCCAGCAGCCTCCCCCGGGAGCTGTTTTTT	CASSLPRELFF
.	.	TRBV6-1	TRBJ2-2	12	TGTGCCAGCACCGACAACACCGGGGAGCTGTTTTTT	CASTDNTGELFF
.	.	TRBV6-1	TRBJ1-1	15	TGTGCCAGCAGGCCCGCAGGGGTTGGAGGCACTGAAGCTTTCTTT	CASRPAGVGGTEAFF
many	.	TRBV6-1	TRBJ2-2	14	TGTGCCAGCACCCAGGGTTTAGGAGTCCGGGAGCTGTTTTTT	CASTQGLGVRELFF
many	.	TRBV20-1	TRBJ1-4	15	TGCAGTGCTAGAGATCAACTTGCAACTAATGAAAAACTGTTTTTT	CSARDQLATNEKLFF
many	.	TRBV3-1	TRBJ1-2	15	TGTGCCAGCAGCCGAAACCGGGACACCAACTATGGCTACACCTTC	CASSRNRDTNYGYTF
few	.	TRBV5-4	TRBJ2-2	16	TGTGCCAGCAGCTCGGAGGGAAGGGTGGTGCCCCGGGAGCTGTTTTTT	CASSSEGRVVPRELFF
many	.	TRBV5-5	TRBJ2-5	12	TGTGCCAGCAGCTCCCTATTGGAGACCCAGTACTTC	CASSSLLETQYF
many	TRBD1	TRBV12-3/TRBV12-4	TRBJ1-1	14	TGTGCCAGCAGTGCAAGACAGGGTCGGACTGAAGCTTTCTTT	CASSARQGRTEAFF
few	TRBD2	TRBV28	TRBJ2-7	14	TGTGCCAGCGGAATTAGCGGGCCATTCTACGAGCAGTACTTC	CASGISGPFYEQYF
many	TRBD1	TRBV7-9	TRBJ1-1	13	TGTGGCACAGGGGGCGCGGAGAACACTGAAGCTTTCTTT	CGTGGAENTEAFF
many	TRBD1	TRBV12-3/TRBV12-4	TRBJ1-2	16	TGTGCCAGCAGTTCGCTCCGAAAACAGGGGCAGGGTGGCTACACCTTC	CASSSLRKQGQGGYTF
.	.	TRBV14	TRBJ2-5	18	TGTGCCAGCAGCCAAGATTGGGGGGGCCTACAGACCCAAGAGACCCAGTACTTC	CASSQDWGGLQTQETQYF
few	.	TRBV7-2	TRBJ1-6	12	TGTGCCAGCAGCCAGGGTTTTTCACCCCTCCACTTT	CASSQGFSPLHF
.	TRBD1	TRBV6-5	TRBJ1-5	17	TGTGCCAGCAGTTACGAAGACAGGGGGGATAGCAATCAGCCCCAGCATTTT	CASSYEDRGDSNQPQHF
many	.	TRBV7-2	TRBJ2-5	13	TGTGCCAGCAGCTTCCCCGAGGGGGAGACCCAGTACTTC	CASSFPEGETQYF
.	.	TRBV12-5	TRBJ2-3	13	TGTGCTAGTGATAACGGGGCGTGGGATACGCAGTATTTT	CASDNGAWDTQYF
many	.	TRBV2	TRBJ2-7	15	TGTGCCAGCAGGGACCCAGGCCCAGGGACCTACGAGCAGTACTTC	CASRDPGPGTYEQYF
.	.	TRBV4-3	TRBJ1-6	15	TGCGCCAGCAGCCAAGATTTGGCCATTAATTCACCCCCCCACTTT	CASSQDLAINSPPHF
.	.	TRBV7-2	TRBJ2-5	15	TGTGCCAGCAGCCGGGACTCTTATTACCAAGAGACCCAGTACTTC	CASSRDSYYQETQYF
.	TRBD1	TRBV6-1	TRBJ1-6	17	TGTGCCAGCAGACTACAGGGGTTTATCTCCTATAATTCACCCCTCCACTTT	CASRLQGFISYNSPLHF
.	.	TRBV30	TRBJ2-1	13	TGTGCCTGGAACAGGGATTTTTACAATGAGCAGTTCTTC	CAWNRDFYNEQFF
few	TRBD1	TRBV27	TRBJ2-2	15	TGTGCCAGCAGTCCCTTGCCACGGACAGGCGGGGAGCTGTTTTTT	CASSPLPRTGGELFF
many	.	TRBV20-1	TRBJ2-7	12	TGCAGTGCTAGCCCCCCAGGGCGGGAGCAGTACTTC	CSASPPGREQYF
many	TRBD1	TRBV12-3/TRBV12-4	TRBJ1-5	17	TGTGCCTCTCAAACCAGGACAGGGGTCATTAGCAATCAGCCCCAGCATTTT	CASQTRTGVISNQPQHF